Included here is one T cell receptor beta chain sequence, with context. Antigen specificity is unknown. Different DNA sequences within this sample yield the same CDR3. This record comes from a study of cytomegalovirus exposure and HLA in healthy donors. Points from the study as a whole: With later analysis, a missense DCLRE1C variant became linked to TCR beta V- and J-gene trimming. Many donors shared some public TCRs, even though most TCR sequences were rare. Certain sequence variants were highly shared and formed a cluster, and this cluster was likely a sequencing artifact.

Per the germline V gene, CDR1 is GTSNPN and CDR2 is SVGIG (reference sequence). V lost 2 bases, J lost 0 bases, and 8 bases stayed unmatched. This CDR3 spans 18 amino acids. The primer mix had 60 Vbeta and 13 Jbeta primers. The data were produced by immunoSEQ multiplex PCR, yet TCRdb's version contains in-frame clones alone and is incomplete. Seen here are about 150,000 clones, approximately 71% observed once, and the top ten hold approximately 11%. The sequence was collected from a young man in good health and CMV-seropositive. The chain links TRBV30 to TRBJ2-3; TRBD2 agrees at 13 bases. The sequenced sample was PBMCs. Here the CDR3 reads CAWSTEGLAGLSTDTQYF. DNA of the CDR3: TGTGCCTGGAGTACCGAGGGACTAGCGGGACTTAGCACAGATACGCAGTATTTT. The full variable domain, its missing parts supplied by reference TRBV30 and TRBJ2-3, is SQTIHQWPATLVQPVGSPLSLECTVEGTSNPNLYWYRQAAGRGLQLLFYSVGIGQISSEVPQNLSASRPQDRQFILSSKKLLLSDSGFYLCAWSTEGLAGLSTDTQYFGPGTRLTVL.